Following are 13 T cell receptor beta chains from one sample sequenced in a study of T cells in Graves' hyperthyroidism and ophthalmopathy. There were TCR beta CDR3 regions amplified from RNA transcripts. TCR CDR3 underwent first-round RT-PCR with the HTBI primer set. TCRdb processed the multiplex PCR reads anew with MiXCR; each CDR3 protein has one entry. This sample has under 300,000 distinct CDR3 sequences, with roughly 15% found just once. Specimen: blood. The receptor source for this set is a woman younger than 45 with Graves' hyperthyroidism that later progressed to Graves' ophthalmopathy.

Concerning this clonotype itself: A much larger clone is a single base away; this may be a read error. The chain joins TRBV2 to TRBJ1-3, with D unresolved. The CDR3 is made up of 12 amino acids. Trimming took 8 bases from V and 5 from J, leaving 10 bases between them. Germline lookup yields CDR1 SNHLY and CDR2 FYNNEI. In DNA form, the CDR3 reads TGTGCCAGCGGGGAACAGCGAAACACCATATATTTT. It encodes CASGEQRNTIYF.

J is TRBJ1-6 and V is TRBV19; 9 bases are a match to TRBD1. Germline CDR1 LNHDA, CDR2 SQIVND (reference sequence). J was trimmed by 7 bases and V by 5 bases; bases with no gene match: 6. This CDR3 spans 15 amino acids. The CDR3 loop is CASSPTDRGNSPLHF. The CDR3 DNA reads as TGTGCCAGTAGTCCCACCGACAGGGGGAATTCACCCCTCCACTTT.

This clonotype has a count of ten or more. This sequence joins TRBV6-2 or TRBV6-3 and TRBJ2-3; D unresolved. The CDR3 is 16 residues long. Trimming cost V 2 bases and J 0 bases, with 12 bases left between them. Germline V lookup: CDR1 MNHEY, CDR2 SVGEGT. The CDR3 nucleotides read TGTGCCAGCAGTTACGCGAGTTATGGCAGCACAGATACGCAGTATTTT. Translated, it gives CASSYASYGSTDTQYF.

This clonotype came up many times. This sequence joins TRBV11-2 and TRBJ2-7; TRBD2 matches 12 bases. Unmatched junction bases numbered 3, after V lost 5 bases and J lost 4 bases. This CDR3 contains 14 residues. CDR1 SGHAT and CDR2 FQNNGV come from the germline V gene. The CDR3 coding sequence is TGTGCCAGCAGCGGGGGGACTAGCGGGTACGAGCAGTACTTC. Residues: CASSGGTSGYEQYF.

This clonotype appeared once. The chain employs TRBV20-1 and TRBJ1-5, with TRBD1 as a possible D gene (5 bases). This CDR3 region has 15 residues. Trimming stripped 1 base from V and 2 bases from J, with 12 bases between. Germline CDR1 reads DFQATT; CDR2 reads SNEGSKA (reference sequence). The CDR3 spells CSARVGGDGNQPQHF. CDR3 in DNA: TGCAGTGCTAGAGTGGGGGGAGATGGCAATCAGCCCCAGCATTTT.

This clonotype was picked up many times. This chain uses TRBV7-8 with TRBJ1-2; the match to TRBD1 covers 9 bases. The germline gives CDR1 SGHVS, CDR2 FQNEAQ. The CDR3 covers 14 residues. V lost 5 bases to trimming and J lost 5 bases; unmatched junction nucleotides: 6. Here the CDR3 reads CASSPGQGKYGYTF. DNA of the CDR3: TGTGCCAGCAGCCCCGGACAGGGGAAGTATGGCTACACCTTC.

The chain joins TRBV19 to TRBJ2-6; D not certain. This CDR3 comprises 14 residues. V dropped 10 bases and J dropped 4 bases, with 14 bases sitting between them. Looked up from germline, CDR1 is LNHDA and CDR2 is SQIVND (reference sequence). The CDR3 is CATLTGSGANVLTF. The CDR3 nucleotides are TGTGCCACCCTGACGGGTTCGGGGGCCAACGTCCTGACTTTC.

This clonotype appeared a single time. The V and J genes are TRBV5-1 and TRBJ2-3; D not certain. This CDR3 spans 17 amino acids. V lost 4 bases and J 4 bases, leaving 22 bases between the germline ends. Germline-derived CDR1 and CDR2 are SGHRS and YFSETQ. As DNA, the CDR3 is TGCGCCAGCAGCGGACGCAATTTTTCCCCCAGCCCAGATACGCAGTATTTT. Translated, it gives CASSGRNFSPSPDTQYF.

This clonotype was detected a few times. Sequence at one end of the junction differs from germline and may be a read error. The chain carries TRBV6-2 or TRBV6-3 and TRBJ2-7; 7 positions agree with TRBD1. Germline loops: CDR1 MNHEY, CDR2 SVGEGT. This CDR3 contains 16 residues. The CDR3 sequence: CASSYSKGAAPYKQYF. The CDR3 DNA sequence: TGTGCCAGCAGTTACTCGAAGGGGGCTGCCCCCTACAAGCAGTACTTC.

In its sample, this clonotype was seen many times. This chain links TRBV27 with TRBJ2-3; D is uncertain. V was clipped by 4 bases and J by 5 bases, with 10 bases between them. CDR3 length: 13 amino acids. Per the germline V gene, CDR1 is MNHEY and CDR2 is SMNVEV (reference sequence). The CDR3 spells CASSWDDQDTQYF. CDR3 nucleotides: TGTGCCAGCAGTTGGGATGACCAAGATACGCAGTATTTT.

This clonotype was seen many times. The chain is built from TRBV2 and TRBJ2-7, with D uncertain. CDR1 and CDR2 from the germline V gene are SNHLY and FYNNEI. V dropped 6 bases and J dropped 3 bases, with 12 bases sitting between them. There are 13 residues in the CDR3. The CDR3 region has the DNA TGTGCCAGCAGCGGCGGTGGGGACTACGAGCAGTACTTC. Translating gives CASSGGGDYEQYF.

This clonotype was observed many times. The chain employs TRBV4-3 and TRBJ2-1, with D perhaps TRBD1 (6 bases). CDR1 is LGHNA, CDR2 YSLEER, per germline. The length of the CDR3 is 16 residues. Trimming shortened V by 1 base and J by 1 base, and 11 bases separated the two germline ends. This chain's CDR3 is CASSQGGRGSYNEQFF. The CDR3 bases are TGCGCCAGCAGCCAAGGTGGCAGGGGATCCTACAATGAGCAGTTCTTC.

In this sample, this clonotype turned up many times. The V and J genes are TRBV29-1 and TRBJ1-2, with TRBD1 matching 8 bases. CDR1 is SQVTM, CDR2 ANQGSEA, per germline. This CDR3 has 12 amino acids. V was pared by 1 base and J by 9 bases, with 4 bases of the junction left unmatched. CDR3 nucleotides: TGCAGCGTTGAAGGAGACAGGGGTCGCTACACCTTC. This sequence encodes CSVEGDRGRYTF. The whole variable domain, filled in from reference TRBV29-1 and TRBJ1-2, reads SAVISQKPSRDICQRGTSLTIQCQVDSQVTMMFWYRQQPGQSLTLIATANQGSEATYESGFVIDKFPISRPNLTFSTLTVSNMSPEDSSIYLCSVEGDRGRYTFGSGTRLTVV.